This TCR beta chain was captured in a study of T cells in Graves' hyperthyroidism and ophthalmopathy. As for the study in general: Before treatment of any kind, peripheral blood was taken at initial diagnosis.

The V end lost 3 bases, the J end lost 8 bases, and 17 bases lay between the germline ends. There are 15 residues in the CDR3. The authors obtained PBMCs from 9 to 10 ml of fresh peripheral blood. General study results and limits: Ophthalmopathy prediction by the model preceded onset by a median about 6.8 months. Most thyroid-expanded clonotypes above 0.001 were also found in blood.

RNA transcripts served as the template for amplifying TCR beta CDR3 regions. Primed by the HTBI set, a first-round RT-PCR was run on the TCR CDR3. MiXCR, applied by TCRdb to the multiplex PCR reads, yields one record per CDR3 protein. The repertoire includes a few hundred thousand distinct CDR3 sequences, approximately 15% of them detected once, and less than 20% sits in the top ten. This clonotype has at least ten counts. What it binds is not known. The sequenced sample consisted of blood. V is TRBV12-3 or TRBV12-4 and J is TRBJ2-1; TRBD2 might be the D (6 bases). This clonotype was sampled from a woman younger than 30 with Graves' hyperthyroidism. This chain's CDR3 is CASSFMRGRFHEQFF. DNA for the CDR3: TGTGCCAGCAGTTTTATGCGGGGAAGGTTCCATGAGCAGTTCTTC.